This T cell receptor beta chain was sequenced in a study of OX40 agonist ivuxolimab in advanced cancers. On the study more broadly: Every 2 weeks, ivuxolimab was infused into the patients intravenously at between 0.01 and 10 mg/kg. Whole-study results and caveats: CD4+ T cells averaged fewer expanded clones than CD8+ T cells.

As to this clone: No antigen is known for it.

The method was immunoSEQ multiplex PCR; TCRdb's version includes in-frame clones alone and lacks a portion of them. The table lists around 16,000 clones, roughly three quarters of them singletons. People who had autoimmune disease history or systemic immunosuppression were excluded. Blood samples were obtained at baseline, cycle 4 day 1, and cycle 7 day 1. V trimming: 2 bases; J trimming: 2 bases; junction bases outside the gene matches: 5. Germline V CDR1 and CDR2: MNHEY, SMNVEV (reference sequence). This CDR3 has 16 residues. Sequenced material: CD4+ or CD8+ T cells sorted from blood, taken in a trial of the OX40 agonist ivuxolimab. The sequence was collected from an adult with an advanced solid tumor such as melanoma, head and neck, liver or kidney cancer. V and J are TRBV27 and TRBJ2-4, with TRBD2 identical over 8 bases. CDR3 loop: CASSLGLAASKNIQYF. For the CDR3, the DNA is TGTGCCAGCAGTTTAGGACTAGCTGCGTCCAAAAACATTCAGTACTTC.